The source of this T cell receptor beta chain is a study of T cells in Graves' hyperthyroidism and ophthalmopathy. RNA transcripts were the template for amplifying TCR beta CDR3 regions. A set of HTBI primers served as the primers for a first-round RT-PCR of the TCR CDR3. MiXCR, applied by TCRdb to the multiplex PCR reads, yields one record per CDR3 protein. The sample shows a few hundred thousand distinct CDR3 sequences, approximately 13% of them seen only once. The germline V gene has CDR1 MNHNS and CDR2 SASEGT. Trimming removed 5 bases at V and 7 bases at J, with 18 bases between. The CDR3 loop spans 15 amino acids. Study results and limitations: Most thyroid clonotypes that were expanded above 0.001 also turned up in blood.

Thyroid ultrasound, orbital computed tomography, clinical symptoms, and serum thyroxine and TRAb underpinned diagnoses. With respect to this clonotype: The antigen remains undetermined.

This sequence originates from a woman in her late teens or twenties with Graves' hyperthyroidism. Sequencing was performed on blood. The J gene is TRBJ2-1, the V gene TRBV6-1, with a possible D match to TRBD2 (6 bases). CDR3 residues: CASSPVRGGGNEQFF. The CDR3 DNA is TGTGCCAGCAGTCCCGTGCGGGGTGGCGGGAATGAGCAGTTCTTC.